Below, 3 T cell receptor beta chains from the same sample are listed, as sequenced in a study of blood T cell repertoires in COVID-19. Profiling relied on immunoSEQ multiplex PCR, and the TCRdb table lists in-frame clones only, not all of them. The sample has 350,000 to 450,000 clones; 83% are singletons. The sequenced sample was PBMCs or T cells enriched from blood (not recorded which). The receptors here all came from a woman between 45 and 60 years old who had recovered from COVID-19.

This chain links TRBV5-1 with TRBJ2-2; possibly TRBD1 for D (5 bases). The CDR3 runs 17 residues. The germline V and J ends were trimmed by 0 bases and 0 bases, with 12 bases remaining between them. Germline assignment: CDR1 SGHRS and CDR2 YFSETQ. CDR3 sequence reads: CASSLALDTANTGELFF. CDR3 nucleotides: TGCGCCAGCAGCTTGGCTTTGGACACAGCGAACACCGGGGAGCTGTTTTTT.

The chain has TRBV11-3 and TRBJ2-7, with 11 bases matching TRBD2. The length of the CDR3 is 15 residues. The ends lost 5 bases at V and 2 bases at J; junction bases unmatched: 5. The V gene's germline CDR1 is SGHNT and CDR2 YENEEA. The CDR3 loop reads CASSETSGVPYEQYF. The CDR3 DNA reads TGTGCCAGCAGCGAGACTAGCGGGGTACCCTACGAGCAGTACTTC.

The rearrangement links TRBV6-2 or TRBV6-3 to TRBJ2-6, with D uncertain. From germline, CDR1 is MNHEY and CDR2 SVGEGT. The CDR3 extends over 16 amino acids. Trimming took off 5 bases at V and 1 base at J, with 12 bases between the two ends. The CDR3 bases are TGTGCCAGCAGTGACCCTCTAGTATCTGGGGCCAACGTCCTGACTTTC. Protein: CASSDPLVSGANVLTF.